This entry lists 9 T cell receptor beta chains sequenced from one sample in a study of identical twins. Each CDR3 protein is one row after TCRdb ran MiXCR on the 5' RACE reads. The sample has some 710,000 distinct CDR3 sequences; around 6.1% are singletons. The sample comprised naive T cells sorted from blood. These receptors all stem from a man between 18 and 35 years old in good health.

This clonotype was seen repeatedly, ten times or more. This chain joins TRBV28 and TRBJ2-5; D possibly corresponds to TRBD2 (5 bases). Germline lookup yields CDR1 MDHEN and CDR2 SYDVKM. This CDR3 region has 13 residues. V dropped 8 bases and J dropped 10 bases, with 20 bases sitting between them. This CDR3 reads CASEVTDSGDQYF. As DNA, the CDR3 is TGTGCCAGCGAAGTTACGGACTCGGGTGACCAGTACTTC. Supplemented by reference TRBV28 and TRBJ2-5, the full variable domain reads DVKVTQSSRYLVKRTGEKVFLECVQDMDHENMFWYRQDPGLGLRLIYFSYDVKMKEKGDIPEGYSVSREKKERFSLILESASTNQTSMYLCASEVTDSGDQYFGPGTRLLVL.

This clonotype occurred many times. The chain has TRBV6-1 and TRBJ2-3; 10 nucleotides match TRBD1. Unmatched junction bases numbered 4, after V lost 4 bases and J lost 0 bases. The CDR3 has 16 residues. CDR1 MNHNS and CDR2 SASEGT come from the germline V gene. CDR3: CASSARDRGSTDTQYF. In DNA form, the CDR3 reads TGTGCCAGCAGTGCCCGGGACAGGGGCAGCACAGATACGCAGTATTTT.

This clonotype was counted a few times. The rearrangement joins TRBV18 to TRBJ2-3; 7 nucleotides align to TRBD1. There are 14 residues in the CDR3. The V and J ends lost 3 bases and 5 bases, in that order; junction bases with no gene match: 5. Germline CDR1 KGHSH, CDR2 LQKENI. CDR3 sequence reads: CASSPRTGRDTQYF. The CDR3 coding sequence is TGTGCCAGCTCACCGAGGACAGGAAGAGATACGCAGTATTTT.

This clonotype was observed many times. This chain joins TRBV12-3 or TRBV12-4 and TRBJ2-7; the D call may be TRBD1 or TRBD2 (5 bases each). There are 13 residues in the CDR3. V lost 6 bases and J lost 5, with 14 bases in between. The CDR3, as DNA: TGTGCCAGCAGGGACGGCAGGGACCACGAGCAGTACTTC. Translation: CASRDGRDHEQYF.

This clonotype showed up many times. The chain links TRBV5-1 to TRBJ2-3; 11 positions match TRBD2. The CDR3 sequence is 16 residues long. The J segment lost 4 bases and the V segment lost 4 bases, leaving 8 bases of the junction unmatched. In germline, CDR1 is SGHRS, CDR2 YFSETQ. The CDR3 loop is CASSPRLAGIADTQYF. CDR3 nucleotides: TGCGCCAGCAGCCCAAGACTAGCGGGAATAGCAGATACGCAGTATTTT.

This chain connects TRBV24-1 to TRBJ2-3; D may be TRBD1 (5 bases). Germline V gene data show CDR1 as KGHDR and CDR2 as SFDVKD. This CDR3 is built from 14 residues. V gave up 4 bases and J gave up 4 bases, with 11 bases separating them. The CDR3 DNA is TGTGCCACCAGTGACACAGGTCGCGCAGATACGCAGTATTTT. This gives the protein CATSDTGRADTQYF.

This clonotype was observed many times. This chain's CDR3 is CASSQEGGGLAGDEQFF. The DNA of the CDR3 is TGTGCCAGCAGCCAAGAGGGGGGGGGACTAGCGGGAGATGAGCAGTTCTTC. The chain uses TRBV4-2 and TRBJ2-1; 14 bases fit TRBD2. This CDR3 has 17 residues. The V gene's germline CDR1 is LGHNA and CDR2 YNFKEQ. V lost 0 bases, J lost 8 bases, and 6 bases stayed unmatched.

As regards this clonotype: The CDR3 does not end in the conserved phenylalanine or tryptophan, so this is likely a read error. V and J are TRBV10-3 and TRBJ2-2; D may match TRBD1 or TRBD2 (5 bases each). This CDR3 is built from 14 residues. Germline V gene lookup returns CDR1 ENHRY and CDR2 SYGVKD. V was shortened by 4 bases and J by 1 base, with 7 bases between the two germline ends. CDR3 DNA sequence: TGTGCCATCAGTGCGGGACGGAACACCGGGGAGCTGTTTTGT. This translates into CAISAGRNTGELFC.

As for this clonotype: Given a much more abundant clone one base away, this may be a read error. This chain connects TRBV4-3 to TRBJ2-7, with 8 bases matching TRBD2. Per the germline V gene, CDR1 is LGHNA and CDR2 is YSLEER. The CDR3 length is 15 residues. J was trimmed by 4 bases and V by 0 bases; bases with no gene match: 5. The CDR3 sequence is CASSQDIAGPYEQYF. CDR3 sequence (DNA): TGCGCCAGCAGCCAAGATATAGCGGGACCATACGAGCAGTACTTC.